The 6 T cell receptor beta chains reported below all come from one sample, sequenced in a study of blood T cell repertoires in COVID-19. Profiling relied on immunoSEQ multiplex PCR, and the TCRdb table lists in-frame clones only, not all of them. Seen here are about 200,000 clones, 85% to 90% observed once, and the top ten hold under 3%. Sequences were obtained from PBMCs or T cells enriched from blood (not recorded which). The receptors derive from a woman in her thirties or forties with acute COVID-19.

The rearrangement links TRBV2 to TRBJ2-1; TRBD2 is a possible D gene (7 bases). The CDR3 is made up of 17 amino acids. Looked up from germline, CDR1 is SNHLY and CDR2 is FYNNEI. The V gene lost 2 bases and the J gene lost 0 bases, with 14 bases spanning the gap. CDR3 loop: CASSERGGSSSYNEQFF. CDR3 DNA sequence: TGTGCCAGCAGTGAAAGGGGGGGTTCAAGCTCCTACAATGAGCAGTTCTTC.

This clone was counted a single time. The chain couples TRBV18 to TRBJ2-1; D might be TRBD1 (5 bases). The CDR3 has 15 residues. Germline V gene data show CDR1 as KGHSH and CDR2 as LQKENI. V was shortened by 6 bases and J by 7 bases, with 19 bases between the two germline ends. In nucleotides, the CDR3 is TGTGCCAGCTCCCCTCGGACAATACTACAGAATGAGCAGTTCTTC. Translated, it gives CASSPRTILQNEQFF.

The chain has TRBV20-1 and TRBJ2-7; 7 bases are shared with TRBD2. There are 16 residues in the CDR3. Germline loops: CDR1 DFQATT, CDR2 SNEGSKA (reference sequence). V lost 3 bases, J lost 4 bases, and 15 bases stayed unmatched. The CDR3: CSASKFLASGIYEQYF. CDR3 coding DNA: TGCAGTGCTAGTAAATTCCTGGCGAGCGGGATATACGAGCAGTACTTC.

V is TRBV28 and J is TRBJ1-2, with 9 positions matching TRBD1. V lost 2 bases, J lost 10 bases, and 11 bases stayed unmatched. This CDR3 has 15 residues. Looked up from germline, CDR1 is MDHEN and CDR2 is SYDVKM. The chain's CDR3 is CASSLVGRTGDDYTF. The CDR3 region has the DNA TGTGCCAGCAGTTTAGTTGGTAGGACAGGGGATGACTACACCTTC.

This chain links TRBV4-1 with TRBJ2-1; 11 bases map to TRBD2. The CDR3 sequence is 16 residues long. Germline V gene lookup returns CDR1 MGHRA and CDR2 YSYEKL. V was clipped by 3 bases and J by 8 bases; unmatched bases: 9. CDR3 amino acids: CASSHEGTSGVDEQFF. In nucleotides, the CDR3 is TGCGCCAGCAGCCACGAAGGGACTAGCGGAGTGGATGAGCAGTTCTTC.

The chain uses TRBV7-5 and TRBJ1-1. TRBV7-5 is listed as a pseudogene. This CDR3 is 15 amino acids long. The CDR3 region has the DNA TGTGTCAGAAGCTTACCTGCAATAGATGACACTGAAGCTTTCTTT. Its protein product is CVRSLPAIDDTEAFF.